This paragraph covers one TCR beta chain sequence. There is no known antigen for this receptor. Base-call qualities are not available, and no considerably larger clone is one nucleotide away. Receptor amplification or capture employed the immunoSEQ multiplex PCR assay. The authors' pipeline ran thus. To diagnose cytomegalovirus status from the catalog of TCR beta chain sequences, a statistical classification framework was built. As stored in TCRdb, this immuneACCESS dataset retains in-frame rearrangements with V and J assigned. A fraction of the clones does not appear; measured against another copy, unresolved V genes explain less than half of the discrepancy, and the remainder lacks a known reason. That table gives V, J and clone size, and the DNA gave D and trimming. In all, the sample holds roughly 300,000 clones, and roughly 88% of those were seen once. Roughly 0.93% of the sample is held by the ten biggest clonotypes.

This entry comes from a study of cytomegalovirus exposure and HLA in healthy donors (dated by TCRdb to between 2016 and 2019). About the study as a whole: According to a later analysis, one platform produced both the 110 or so validation repertoires and the 666 repertoires of the first cohort. The study was designed to test whether signatures of past pathogen exposure could be identified by cataloging public T cell receptors. In addition to the first cohort of approximately 650 subjects, a separate validation cohort of approximately 130 different subjects was used. High-throughput TCR immunosequencing, statistical association of individual TCRs with disease status, and machine learning were combined to predict cytomegalovirus infection status.

The donors belonged to the validation cohort of about 130 subjects, which was separate from the 666-subject first cohort. Findings and caveats that apply to the study as a whole: According to the authors, the approach could potentially be generalized to other disease states and immunological phenotypes. In vitro tests confirmed that a few of the cytomegalovirus-associated TCR beta chains recognize cytomegalovirus antigens. Cytomegalovirus status was reported to be diagnosed by the classifier with high specificity and sensitivity in both the original and validation cohorts. Subsequent analysis determined that TCRs grouped into clusters in the first cohort also showed a tendency toward co-occurrence across the approximately 110 validation repertoires, and roughly 94% of cluster scores exceeded 0. The study listed over 150 TCR beta chains as associated with cytomegalovirus. A later analysis had no HLA typing for the validation cohort, so co-occurrence there was scored across all 120 or so repertoires. Across donors, most TCR sequences were observed very rarely, whereas some public TCRs were present in many individuals.

The material sequenced was PBMCs. The sequence was collected from a woman younger than 30 in good health and CMV-seronegative.

The DNA is TGTGCCAGCAGCCCCGGGGGGGGATCGGCCAAAAACATTCAGTACTTC. Translated, it gives CASSPGGGSAKNIQYF. The V and J segments used are TRBV9 and TRBJ2-4; the junction holds 8 bases that match TRBD2. From the cysteine through the phenylalanine, the CDR3 covers 16 amino acids. The entry retains the CDR3 DNA only, 48 bases that are in frame from base 1. The germline V gene provides CDR1 SGDLS and CDR2 YYNGEE. For this chain, trimming is 4 bases at the V end and 1 base at the J end, and the number of junction bases without a gene match is 7.